A single sample is the source of the 27 T cell receptor beta chains below, sequenced in a study of blood T cells in healthy people across ages. Using a J-beta primer mix together with a sample-barcoded 5' primer, a second PCR was run for roughly 6 to 12 cycles. From the 5' RACE reads, TCRdb called clonotypes with MiXCR, one entry per CDR3 protein. The sample consists of over a million distinct CDR3 sequences, under 30% of them appearing once. This same sample was also part of a study on T cells of mothers and their children.

The sequenced material came from blood. The receptors come from a girl aged 2-10 years in good health.

For this clonotype: This may stem from a read error, because a much larger clone lies one nucleotide away. The rearrangement links TRBV7-8 to TRBJ2-7; TRBD1 is a possible D gene (8 bases). The end of the DNA is better explained by TRBJ2-1, so the J call may be wrong. The CDR3 contains 15 residues. Germline V CDR1 and CDR2: SGHVS, FQNEAQ. The CDR3 here is CASSLLSGTGNGQFF. The CDR3 region has the DNA TGTGCCAGCAGCTTATTAAGCGGGACAGGCAATGGGCAGTTCTTC.

This clonotype was detected only a few times. The V call is TRBV4-2, the J call TRBJ2-7; D is undetermined. Per the germline V gene, CDR1 is LGHNA and CDR2 is YNFKEQ. This CDR3 has 15 residues. V was clipped by 4 bases and J by 2 bases, with 15 bases between them. CDR3: CASSPSVASPYEQYF. CDR3 nucleotides: TGTGCCAGCAGCCCCAGCGTCGCCTCCCCCTACGAGCAGTACTTC.

This clonotype appeared a few times. V and J are TRBV6-8 and TRBJ2-7; D is unclear. Germline V gene sequence: CDR1 MNHGY, CDR2 SAAAGT. With 2 bases removed from V and 0 bases from J, the gap between germline ends came to 11 bases. This CDR3 region has 15 residues. CDR3 coding DNA: TGTGCCAGCAGTTACCGGGCCTCTGGCTCCTACGAGCAGTACTTC. Translating gives CASSYRASGSYEQYF.

This chain uses TRBV14 with TRBJ1-4, with TRBD1 as a possible D gene (6 bases). The CDR3 extends over 15 amino acids. The germline V and J ends were trimmed by 4 bases and 8 bases, with 17 bases remaining between them. Looked up from germline, CDR1 is SGHDN and CDR2 is FVKESK. The CDR3, as DNA: TGTGCCAGCAGCCCCTTTAGGGGGTCCGGGGAAAAACTGTTTTTT. As protein: CASSPFRGSGEKLFF.

The V call is TRBV6-1, the J call TRBJ1-3; D possibly corresponds to TRBD1 (5 bases). This CDR3 has 16 residues. V lost 3 bases and J 5 bases, leaving 17 bases between the germline ends. Germline V CDR1 and CDR2: MNHNS, SASEGT. The CDR3 DNA is TGTGCCAGCAGTGATATTCAGGGTAGTTATAGAAACACCATATATTTT. Its protein product is CASSDIQGSYRNTIYF.

The chain couples TRBV4-1 to TRBJ2-1, with no clear D. Germline CDR1 is MGHRA and CDR2 is YSYEKL. This CDR3 contains 14 residues. V dropped 0 bases and J dropped 6 bases, with 9 bases sitting between them. The CDR3 coding sequence is TGCGCCAGCAGCCAAGATACCTGGGGCAATGAGCAGTTCTTC. Its protein is CASSQDTWGNEQFF.

This clonotype was picked up a small number of times. This sequence joins TRBV28 and TRBJ1-1, with D perhaps matching TRBD1 (6 bases). The CDR3 sequence is 15 residues long. CDR1 and CDR2 from the germline V gene are MDHEN and SYDVKM. The V end lost 3 bases, the J end lost 3 bases, and 14 bases lay between the germline ends. The CDR3 sequence: CASSFLGGGDTEAFF. Written as DNA, the CDR3 is TGTGCCAGCAGTTTTCTTGGGGGGGGCGACACTGAAGCTTTCTTT.

V usage is TRBV27 and J usage is TRBJ1-4; weak D call: TRBD1 (6 bases). CDR3 size: 18 residues. CDR1 is MNHEY and CDR2 is SMNVEV in the germline V gene (reference sequence). Trimming took 5 bases from V and 3 from J, leaving 22 bases between them. This CDR3 is CASSPRGLIDRPNEKLFF. The CDR3 coding sequence is TGTGCCAGCAGTCCGAGGGGCCTAATAGACAGGCCTAATGAAAAACTGTTTTTT.

This clonotype was counted between two and nine times. The rearrangement joins TRBV10-2 to TRBJ2-1; TRBD2 aligns across 8 bases. Germline-derived CDR1 and CDR2 are WSHSY and SAAADI. V lost 6 bases to trimming and J lost 6 bases; unmatched junction nucleotides: 10. The CDR3 totals 15 residues. The CDR3 loop reads CASRVGNSGINEQFF. DNA for the CDR3: TGCGCCAGCAGGGTGGGTAATAGCGGGATCAATGAGCAGTTCTTC.

The chain recombines TRBV14 with TRBJ2-7; 12 positions match TRBD2. Looked up from germline, CDR1 is SGHDN and CDR2 is FVKESK. The J segment lost 2 bases and the V segment lost 4 bases, leaving 3 bases of the junction unmatched. This CDR3 has 15 residues. CDR3 nucleotide sequence: TGTGCCAGCAGCCCCAGACTAGCGGGAGCCTACGAGCAGTACTTC. This sequence encodes CASSPRLAGAYEQYF. The variable domain in full, completed from reference TRBV14 and TRBJ2-7, reads EAGVTQFPSHSVIEKGQTVTLRCDPISGHDNLYWYRRVMGKEIKFLLHFVKESKQDESGMPNNRFLAERTGGTYSTLKVQPAELEDSGVYFCASSPRLAGAYEQYFGPGTRLTVT.

This sequence joins TRBV27 and TRBJ2-3; the D gene is possibly TRBD2 (6 bases). The CDR3 is made up of 17 amino acids. Trimming took 4 bases from V and 2 from J, leaving 19 bases between them. Germline V gives CDR1 MNHEY, CDR2 SMNVEV (reference sequence). The CDR3 reads CASSSYFGTEDTDTQYF. As DNA, the CDR3 is TGTGCCAGCAGTTCATATTTCGGGACTGAAGACACAGATACGCAGTATTTT.

This clonotype was seen a few times. CDR3 loop: CASSVGGAVDTEAFF. CDR3 sequence (DNA): TGTGCCAGCAGCGTAGGAGGGGCCGTTGACACTGAAGCTTTCTTT. The V gene is TRBV9, the J gene TRBJ1-1, with D perhaps TRBD1 (5 bases). V shed 0 bases and J shed 3 bases, with 12 bases lying between them. This CDR3 spans 15 amino acids. The germline V gene has CDR1 SGDLS and CDR2 YYNGEE.

This clonotype was recorded a few times. The CDR3 loop is CATYSSLWTEAFF. In DNA form, the CDR3 reads TGTGCCACTTACAGCTCTTTATGGACTGAAGCTTTCTTT. The gene calls are TRBV10-3 and TRBJ1-1; D is ambiguous. Germline lookup yields CDR1 ENHRY and CDR2 SYGVKD. V lost 10 bases to trimming and J lost 5 bases, with 17 bases between them. The CDR3 loop spans 13 amino acids.

This sequence joins TRBV20-1 and TRBJ2-5; the D is unclear. Between the trimmed V and J ends, which lost 1 base and 4 bases, there was a span of 10 bases. Germline V gives CDR1 DFQATT, CDR2 SNEGSKA (reference sequence). The length of the CDR3 is 13 residues. The chain's CDR3 is CSARVGFVETQYF. In nucleotides, the CDR3 is TGCAGTGCTAGAGTTGGTTTCGTAGAGACCCAGTACTTC.

The chain combines TRBV7-9 with TRBJ1-1; the D is unclear. This CDR3 has 15 amino acids. Trimming took 4 bases from V and 6 from J, leaving 18 bases between them. Germline V gene data show CDR1 as SEHNR and CDR2 as FQNEAQ (reference sequence). CDR3 loop: CASSSAVKRIPEAFF. CDR3 DNA sequence: TGTGCCAGCAGCTCCGCCGTAAAGCGAATTCCTGAAGCTTTCTTT.

V gene TRBV10-2 combines with J gene TRBJ2-1; possible D gene TRBD2, 6 bases. Germline loops: CDR1 WSHSY, CDR2 SAAADI. The CDR3 sequence is 17 residues long. V was pared by 5 bases and J by 3 bases, with 20 bases between. The CDR3 bases are TGCGCCAGCAGTCTGGGGGGTCCGAGACTCTTCTACAATGAGCAGTTCTTC. Translated, it gives CASSLGGPRLFYNEQFF.

V and J are TRBV15 and TRBJ2-5; tentative D call: TRBD2 (7 bases). This CDR3 spans 16 amino acids. Trimming cost V 5 bases and J 3 bases, with 19 bases left between them. The germline CDR1 and CDR2 sequences are LNHNV and YYDKDF (reference sequence). In DNA, the CDR3 is TGTGCCACCAGCGGTTGGTCGGGGGGCCAAGAAGAGACCCAGTACTTC. Protein sequence: CATSGWSGGQEETQYF.

The chain carries TRBV29-1 and TRBJ2-7; D might be TRBD1 (5 bases). Germline V lookup: CDR1 SQVTM, CDR2 ANQGSEA. Trimming took 5 bases from V and 0 from J, leaving 11 bases between them. CDR3 size: 13 residues. DNA for the CDR3: TGCAGCGTTACGACAGATAGCTCCTACGAGCAGTACTTC. Translation: CSVTTDSSYEQYF.

A few counts support this clonotype. The chain combines TRBV29-1 with TRBJ2-5, with 7 bases identical to TRBD1. V was pared by 4 bases and J by 2 bases, with 19 bases of the junction left unmatched. The length of the CDR3 is 18 residues. CDR1 is SQVTM, CDR2 ANQGSEA, per germline. The CDR3 sequence is CSVAVDRESTVMQETQYF. The CDR3 nucleotides are TGCAGCGTTGCCGTCGACAGGGAATCAACGGTGATGCAAGAGACCCAGTACTTC.

This clonotype was picked up a small number of times. The chain combines TRBV28 with TRBJ2-7; TRBD1 is a possible D gene (5 bases). V lost 6 bases, J lost 6 bases, and 18 bases lay in between. The CDR3 spans 14 residues. Germline CDR1 MDHEN, CDR2 SYDVKM. CDR3 amino acids: CASSTQPRVSEQYF. The CDR3 DNA is TGTGCCAGCAGCACCCAACCCAGGGTTTCCGAGCAGTACTTC.

The genes are TRBV11-2 and TRBJ1-4; 7 bases match TRBD1. Trimming removed 5 bases from V and 0 bases from J; junction bases left unmatched: 12. This CDR3 has 18 amino acids. Germline V lookup: CDR1 SGHAT, CDR2 FQNNGV. This CDR3 is CASSPGQDLDATNEKLFF. The CDR3 DNA reads TGTGCCAGCAGCCCAGGACAGGACCTTGACGCAACTAATGAAAAACTGTTTTTT.

The chain carries TRBV7-9 and TRBJ2-7; D unresolved. Germline CDR1 reads SEHNR; CDR2 reads FQNEAQ (reference sequence). V was cut by 2 bases and J by 5 bases, with 10 bases left in between. The CDR3 spans 13 residues. CDR3 DNA: TGTGCCAGCAGCTTAAGTAACAGCAACGAGCAGTACTTC. Translated: CASSLSNSNEQYF.

The chain carries TRBV2 and TRBJ2-5, with D perhaps matching TRBD1 (5 bases). The assigned J gene may be wrong: the sequence end matches TRBJ2-7 better. The CDR3 contains 14 residues. Looked up from germline, CDR1 is SNHLY and CDR2 is FYNNEI. The CDR3 here is CASSEEDTGVEQYF. For the CDR3, the DNA is TGTGCCAGCAGTGAAGAGGACACTGGGGTCGAGCAGTACTTC.

The sample holds a few counts of this clonotype. The chain joins TRBV9 to TRBJ2-5, with TRBD2 identical over 10 bases. Gene TRBJ2-7 matches the end of the DNA better, so the J call may be wrong. The germline V gene has CDR1 SGDLS and CDR2 YYNGEE. CDR3 length: 14 amino acids. CDR3 region: CASSAASGRYEQYF. In DNA, the CDR3 is TGTGCCAGCAGCGCAGCTAGCGGGAGATACGAGCAGTACTTC.

This clonotype was observed at least ten times. The gene calls are TRBV29-1 and TRBJ2-5, with D perhaps given as TRBD1 or TRBD2 (5 bases each). CDR3 size: 12 residues. Per germline, CDR1 SQVTM and CDR2 ANQGSEA. Trimming pared 3 bases from V and 2 bases from J, leaving 7 bases between. The DNA for the CDR3 is TGCAGCGTTGAGGGGGATCAAGAGACCCAGTACTTC. Translation: CSVEGDQETQYF.

This chain links TRBV5-1 with TRBJ2-7; D is unresolved. Germline V gene lookup returns CDR1 SGHRS and CDR2 YFSETQ. This CDR3 is built from 15 residues. V lost 0 bases and J 5 bases, leaving 15 bases between the germline ends. The CDR3 DNA reads TGCGCCAGCAGCTTGGAAACCGGGTTTGGGAACGAGCAGTACTTC. It is translated as CASSLETGFGNEQYF.

This clonotype has a handful of counts. The CDR3 DNA sequence: TGCGCCAGCAGCCCCAGGACTAGCGGGATAGGAGAGACCCAGTACTTC. Translated: CASSPRTSGIGETQYF. V and J are TRBV5-1 and TRBJ2-5; 12 positions agree with TRBD2. CDR1 and CDR2 from the germline V gene are SGHRS and YFSETQ. With V trimmed by 4 bases and J by 4 bases, 8 bases remained unmatched. CDR3 length: 16 amino acids.